Here is one TCR beta chain with its context. Its antigen is not known. Trimming took off 2 bases at V and 11 bases at J, with 12 bases between the two ends. This CDR3 is 12 amino acids long. The germline CDR1 and CDR2 sequences are ENHRY and SYGVKD. The method was immunoSEQ multiplex PCR; TCRdb's version includes in-frame clones alone and lacks a portion of them. The repertoire includes fewer than 100,000 clones, roughly 95% of them detected once, and roughly 1.7% sits in the top ten. Time point meaning: recipient sample about 28 days before transplant, after cytoreduction. This entry is derived from a study of T cell clonotyping in hematopoietic cell transplantation. Overall study context: Recipients' pretransplant samples followed cytoreduction.

Study-wide results and caveats: No sorting was done, leaving CD4 and CD8 contributions mixed. At the given depth, recipient repertoires were over 95% de novo clonotypes.

J is TRBJ1-2 and V is TRBV10-3; D is uncertain. The sample in question was peripheral blood mononuclear cells, obtained before stem cell transplant. The sequence derives from a woman aged 45-65 years with acute myeloid leukemia. Some clones in this sample may be carry-over from other donors' samples. The CDR3 sequence is CAISEHSYDYTF. DNA for the CDR3: TGTGCCATCAGTGAGCACAGTTACGATTACACCTTC.